The 9 T cell receptor beta chains reported below all come from one sample, sequenced in a study of T cell repertoires in aging, cancer and after chemotherapy. TCR beta rearrangements were amplified from peripheral blood genomic DNA. Rearranged V-D-J TRB sequences were amplified with a mixed TRB-A/B primer pool. One entry per CDR3 protein results from TCRdb running MiXCR on the multiplex PCR reads. The table shows 2,000 to 2,500 distinct CDR3 sequences, with less than 25% occurring only once. Sequencing was done on a sample of blood. These receptors were obtained from a human donor with a solid tumor.

By share of the sample, this clonotype is medium-sized. The rearrangement links TRBV18 to TRBJ2-1; D may be TRBD1 or TRBD2 (7 bases each). In germline, CDR1 is KGHSH, CDR2 LQKENI. V was trimmed by 0 bases and J by 5 bases, leaving 17 bases between them. The CDR3 totals 17 residues. DNA for the CDR3: TGTGCCAGCTCACCACCGGGCCGCAGGGGGGGCGACAATGAGCAGTTCTTC. Its translation is CASSPPGRRGGDNEQFF.

By sample fraction, this clonotype is medium-sized (0.01 to 0.1%). The chain uses TRBV30 and TRBJ1-1; D not resolved. CDR1 and CDR2 from the germline V gene are GTSNPN and SVGIG (reference sequence). This CDR3 contains 13 residues. V was shortened by 0 bases and J by 2 bases, with 7 bases between the two germline ends. The CDR3 region is CAWSVHPNTEAFF. Here the CDR3 DNA reads TGTGCCTGGAGTGTACACCCTAACACTGAAGCTTTCTTT. Drawing the rest from reference TRBV30 and TRBJ1-1, the complete variable domain is SQTIHQWPATLVQPVGSPLSLECTVEGTSNPNLYWYRQAAGRGLQLLFYSVGIGQISSEVPQNLSASRPQDRQFILSSKKLLLSDSGFYLCAWSVHPNTEAFFGQGTRLTVV.

A word on this clonotype: Since the CDR3 does not end with the conserved phenylalanine or tryptophan, this likely comes from a read error. The V gene is TRBV10-1, the J gene TRBJ2-1; no reliable D call. The CDR3 has 15 amino acids. The germline V gene encodes CDR1 WNHNN and CDR2 SYGVQD (reference sequence). Deletions cut 7 bases from V and 0 bases from J, with 13 bases between. CDR3 residues: CASNVGDSSYNEQFL. The CDR3 bases are TGCGCCAGCAACGTTGGCGATAGCTCCTACAATGAGCAGTTCTTG.

This clonotype is medium-sized in the sample. The rearrangement uses TRBV6-5 and TRBJ2-7; 11 nucleotides align to TRBD2. From germline, CDR1 is MNHEY and CDR2 SVGAGI. Trimming removed 0 bases from V and 4 bases from J; junction bases left unmatched: 5. This CDR3 has 16 residues. The CDR3 DNA reads as TGTGCCAGCAGTTACTCGGTAGCGGGGGGGGTTTACGAGCAGTACTTC. Translation: CASSYSVAGGVYEQYF.

This clonotype was counted a few times. The V and J genes are TRBV4-2 and TRBJ2-2; no clear D. The CDR3 runs to 16 residues. V gave up 0 bases and J gave up 4 bases, with 12 bases separating them. From germline, CDR1 is LGHNA and CDR2 YNFKEQ. The CDR3 loop is CASSQDLGLGTGELFF. The DNA for the CDR3 is TGTGCCAGCAGCCAAGATCTGGGTCTGGGCACCGGGGAGCTGTTTTTT.

The chain joins TRBV20-1 to TRBJ1-4, with 7 bases matching TRBD1. V was clipped by 5 bases and J by 5 bases; unmatched bases: 11. Germline V lookup: CDR1 DFQATT, CDR2 SNEGSKA (reference sequence). The CDR3 is 15 residues long. The DNA for the CDR3 is TGCAGTGCTCTCAGGGGTGGGACAGTGAATGAAAAACTGTTTTTT. Translating it yields CSALRGGTVNEKLFF.

This clonotype is medium-sized (0.01 to 0.1%) by share. The chain combines TRBV30 with TRBJ1-5; no definite D call. The germline CDR1 and CDR2 sequences are GTSNPN and SVGIG (reference sequence). This CDR3 comprises 12 residues. V gave up 0 bases and J gave up 4 bases, with 4 bases separating them. The CDR3 DNA follows: TGTGCCTGGAGTGTGGGGAATCAGCCCCAGCATTTT. Translation: CAWSVGNQPQHF. Variable domain in full (rest from reference TRBV30 and TRBJ1-5): SQTIHQWPATLVQPVGSPLSLECTVEGTSNPNLYWYRQAAGRGLQLLFYSVGIGQISSEVPQNLSASRPQDRQFILSSKKLLLSDSGFYLCAWSVGNQPQHFGDGTRLSIL.

This clonotype was found once. V is TRBV6-2 or TRBV6-3 and J is TRBJ2-5; tentatively, D is TRBD2 (7 bases). The DNA end is more similar to TRBJ2-7, so the J call may be wrong. The CDR3 is made up of 16 amino acids. CDR1 and CDR2 (germline): MNHEY, SVGEGT. This CDR3 reads CASSSPYGGGAREQYF. The CDR3 coding sequence is TGTGCCAGCAGTTCCCCTTATGGAGGGGGGGCCCGCGAGCAGTACTTC.

This clonotype was seen a handful of times. This chain links TRBV18 with TRBJ2-7, with D tentatively TRBD1 or TRBD2 (5 bases each). Trimming took off 3 bases at V and 0 bases at J, with 9 bases between the two ends. This CDR3 spans 14 amino acids. The germline V gene encodes CDR1 KGHSH and CDR2 LQKENI. The CDR3 region is CASSPRGSSYEQYF. CDR3 nucleotides: TGTGCCAGCTCACCGAGGGGATCCTCCTACGAGCAGTACTTC.